This entry lists 15 T cell receptor beta chains sequenced from one sample in a study of blood T cell repertoires in COVID-19. The repertoire was sequenced with immunoSEQ multiplex PCR; TCRdb's copy has only in-frame clones and lacks some. Of some 170,000 clones in the sample, around 81% were seen once. Sequenced input: PBMCs or T cells enriched from blood (not recorded which). These receptor sequences come from a middle-aged man who had recovered from COVID-19.

The V gene is TRBV2, the J gene TRBJ1-2; weak D call: TRBD1 (5 bases). The CDR3 is 13 residues long. Trimming pared 5 bases from V and 7 bases from J, leaving 14 bases between. Germline V gives CDR1 SNHLY, CDR2 FYNNEI. The CDR3 spells CASSIQGGGGYTF. In DNA, the CDR3 is TGTGCCAGCAGTATTCAGGGAGGTGGTGGCTACACCTTC.

The V gene is TRBV10-2, the J gene TRBJ1-2; possibly TRBD1 for D (6 bases). Per the germline V gene, CDR1 is WSHSY and CDR2 is SAAADI. V lost 4 bases and J lost 0, with 12 bases in between. This CDR3 region has 15 residues. The CDR3 protein is CASSADRLTNYGYTF. In nucleotides, the CDR3 is TGCGCCAGCAGTGCCGACAGGCTTACTAACTATGGCTACACCTTC.

V and J are TRBV30 and TRBJ2-7, with D perhaps TRBD1 (6 bases). The CDR3 has 15 residues. The V gene lost 1 base and the J gene lost 2 bases, with 15 bases spanning the gap. Germline CDR1 reads GTSNPN; CDR2 reads SVGIG (reference sequence). The CDR3 is CAWSARDTGTYEQYF. CDR3 coding DNA: TGTGCCTGGAGTGCAAGGGACACGGGGACCTACGAGCAGTACTTC. The full variable domain, with the rest looked up from reference TRBV30 and TRBJ2-7, is SQTIHQWPATLVQPVGSPLSLECTVEGTSNPNLYWYRQAAGRGLQLLFYSVGIGQISSEVPQNLSASRPQDRQFILSSKKLLLSDSGFYLCAWSARDTGTYEQYFGPGTRLTVT.

This chain joins TRBV10-2 and TRBJ1-2; a weak D match, TRBD1 (5 bases). Germline lookup yields CDR1 WSHSY and CDR2 SAAADI. The CDR3 extends over 17 amino acids. Trimming shortened V by 4 bases and J by 0 bases, and 18 bases separated the two germline ends. The chain's CDR3 is CASSGSRTPVTNYGYTF. The CDR3 nucleotides are TGCGCCAGCAGTGGGAGTAGGACACCCGTCACTAACTATGGCTACACCTTC.

The V gene is TRBV6-1, the J gene TRBJ2-7; TRBD1 matches 7 bases. V was pared by 2 bases and J by 8 bases, with 12 bases of the junction left unmatched. The CDR3 extends over 15 amino acids. Per the germline V gene, CDR1 is MNHNS and CDR2 is SASEGT. CDR3 in amino acids: CASSERVRGPTKQYV. In nucleotides, the CDR3 is TGTGCCAGCAGTGAAAGAGTGAGGGGGCCTACGAAGCAGTACGTC.

V and J are TRBV7-2 and TRBJ1-5; 7 bases fit TRBD1. The CDR3 has 15 amino acids. Looked up from germline, CDR1 is SGHTA and CDR2 is FQGNSA. J gave up 6 bases and V 3 bases, and 8 bases lay outside the gene matches. As DNA, the CDR3 is TGTGCCAGCAGCTTCAACAGGGGAAGGACTCAGCCCCAGCATTTT. It specifies CASSFNRGRTQPQHF.

This sequence joins TRBV4-1 and TRBJ2-3; 12 bases map to TRBD2. The CDR3 is made up of 16 amino acids. Losses at the gene ends were 1 base for V and 2 bases for J; bases not matched to a gene: 1. CDR1 is MGHRA, CDR2 YSYEKL, per germline. The CDR3 region is CASSQGTSGATDTQYF. CDR3 sequence (DNA): TGCGCCAGCAGCCAAGGGACTAGCGGGGCCACAGATACGCAGTATTTT.

This chain links TRBV7-8 with TRBJ1-5; D unresolved. The CDR3 loop spans 14 amino acids. V was trimmed by 0 bases and J by 4 bases, leaving 7 bases between them. Germline CDR1 SGHVS, CDR2 FQNEAQ. The CDR3 spells CASSLARRNQPQHF. CDR3 sequence (DNA): TGTGCCAGCAGCTTAGCGCGGCGGAATCAGCCCCAGCATTTT.

This clone was counted once. The chain couples TRBV19 to TRBJ2-2; the D is unclear. The CDR3 is made up of 12 amino acids. V shed 0 bases and J shed 7 bases, with 3 bases lying between them. Germline V CDR1 and CDR2: LNHDA, SQIVND (reference sequence). Here the CDR3 reads CASSIDLGELFF. Here the CDR3 DNA reads TGTGCCAGTAGTATAGACCTCGGGGAGCTGTTTTTT.

V gene TRBV18 combines with J gene TRBJ1-4, with TRBD1 matching over 7 bases. CDR1 KGHSH and CDR2 LQKENI come from the germline V gene. The junction had 9 bases not matched to a gene; V was cut back by 2 bases and J by 6 bases. The length of the CDR3 is 16 residues. The CDR3 loop reads CASSPVVQGRDEKLFF. CDR3 DNA: TGTGCCAGCTCACCAGTCGTACAGGGGAGAGATGAAAAACTGTTTTTT.

This clone was seen more than once but under ten times. This sequence joins TRBV6-5 and TRBJ2-5, with TRBD2 as a possible D gene (5 bases). Germline V lookup: CDR1 MNHEY, CDR2 SVGAGI. The CDR3 covers 11 residues. The V end lost 7 bases, the J end lost 4 bases, and 7 bases lay between the germline ends. The CDR3 reads CASIGIETQYF. The DNA for the CDR3 is TGTGCCAGCATCGGGATAGAGACCCAGTACTTC.

This chain uses TRBV7-8 with TRBJ2-5, with a tentative D call TRBD2 (5 bases). The length of the CDR3 is 13 residues. CDR1 is SGHVS and CDR2 is FQNEAQ in the germline V gene. Trimming shortened V by 7 bases and J by 1 base, and 10 bases separated the two germline ends. The CDR3 region is CASMPGTQETQYF. The CDR3 DNA reads TGTGCCAGCATGCCGGGAACCCAAGAGACCCAGTACTTC.

This clone came up a few times. The V call is TRBV3-1 (or the pseudogene TRBV3-2), the J call TRBJ2-1, with TRBD2 matching 12 bases. V shed 4 bases and J 8 bases; nucleotides not matched to a gene: 6. This CDR3 spans 15 amino acids. Germline CDR1 is LGHDT and CDR2 is YNNKEL (reference sequence). The CDR3 DNA sequence: TGTGCCAGCAGCCTCGGACTAGCGGGGACTCATGAGCAGTTCTTC. Protein sequence: CASSLGLAGTHEQFF.

This clone appeared a single time. V and J are TRBV7-9 and TRBJ2-7, with 9 bases identical to TRBD1. The CDR3 length is 15 residues. Looked up from germline, CDR1 is SEHNR and CDR2 is FQNEAQ (reference sequence). Losses at the gene ends were 7 bases for V and 6 bases for J; bases not matched to a gene: 13. In DNA, the CDR3 is TGTGCCAGCACCGAAGGGACAGGGCCTTTTTCCGAGCAGTACTTC. Amino acid sequence: CASTEGTGPFSEQYF.

The V call is TRBV7-9, the J call TRBJ1-1; maybe TRBD1 (6 bases). In germline, CDR1 is SEHNR, CDR2 FQNEAQ (reference sequence). The CDR3 sequence is 15 residues long. Trimming removed 1 base from V and 6 bases from J, with 15 bases in between. The CDR3 region has the DNA TGTGCCAGCAGCTTAGGGGGCCTAGGGGGTTCTGAAGCTTTCTTT. Encoded protein: CASSLGGLGGSEAFF.